The clone carrying this T cell receptor (beta chain) appeared a single time. This sample was included in a study of blood T cell repertoires in COVID-19. Assay used: immunoSEQ multiplex PCR; TCRdb lists only in-frame clones, some missing. The data show about 23,000 clones, roughly 79% seen once. The TCR sequence derives from a man aged 50-60 years with COVID-19, enrolled during active disease. The material sequenced was peripheral blood.

DNA of the CDR3: TGCGCCAGCAGCTTGGTCGGCGGGAGCCCCTACGAGCAGTACTTC. This encodes CASSLVGGSPYEQYF. This rearrangement joins TRBV5-1 to TRBJ2-7; 7 bases fit TRBD2. The germline V gene has CDR1 SGHRS and CDR2 YFSETQ. This CDR3 has 15 amino acids. After removal of 0 bases from V and 2 bases from J, the junction contained 5 bases not matched to a gene.